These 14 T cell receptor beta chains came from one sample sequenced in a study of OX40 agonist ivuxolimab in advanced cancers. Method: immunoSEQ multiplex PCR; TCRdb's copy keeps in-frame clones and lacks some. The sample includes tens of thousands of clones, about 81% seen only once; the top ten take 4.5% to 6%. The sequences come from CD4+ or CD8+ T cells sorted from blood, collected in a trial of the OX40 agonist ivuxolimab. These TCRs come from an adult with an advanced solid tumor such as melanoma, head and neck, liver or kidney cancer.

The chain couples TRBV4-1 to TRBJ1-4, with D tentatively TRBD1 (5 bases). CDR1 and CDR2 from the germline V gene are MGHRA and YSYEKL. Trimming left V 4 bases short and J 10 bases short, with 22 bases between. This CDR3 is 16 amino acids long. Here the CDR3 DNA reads TGCGCCAGCAGCCTACGAACCGGGGCCGGGGATGGAAAACTGTTTTTT. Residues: CASSLRTGAGDGKLFF.

CDR3 nucleotide sequence: TGTGCCAGTAGGACGATGAGGGGACAGGGAACCTACGAGCAGTACTTC. Protein product: CASRTMRGQGTYEQYF. The genes are TRBV19 and TRBJ2-7; 9 bases line up with TRBD1. V lost 6 bases to trimming and J lost 2 bases; unmatched junction nucleotides: 11. The CDR3 spans 16 residues. In germline, CDR1 is LNHDA, CDR2 SQIVND (reference sequence).

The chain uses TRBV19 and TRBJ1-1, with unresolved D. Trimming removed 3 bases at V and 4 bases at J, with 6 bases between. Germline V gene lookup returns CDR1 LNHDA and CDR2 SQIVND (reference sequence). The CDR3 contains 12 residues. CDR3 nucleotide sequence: TGTGCCAGTAGTATGGGTCTCACTGAAGCTTTCTTT. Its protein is CASSMGLTEAFF.

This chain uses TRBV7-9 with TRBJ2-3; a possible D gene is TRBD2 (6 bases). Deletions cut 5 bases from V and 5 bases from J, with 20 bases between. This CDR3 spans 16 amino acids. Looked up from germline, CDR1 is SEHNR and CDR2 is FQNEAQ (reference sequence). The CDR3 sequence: CASSTTGSRVVDTQYF. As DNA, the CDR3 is TGTGCCAGCAGCACAACCGGGAGCAGGGTAGTAGATACGCAGTATTTT.

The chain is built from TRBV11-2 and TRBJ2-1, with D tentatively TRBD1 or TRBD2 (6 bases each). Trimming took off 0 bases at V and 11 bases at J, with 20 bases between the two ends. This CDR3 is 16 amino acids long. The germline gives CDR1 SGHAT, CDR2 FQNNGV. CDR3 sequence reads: CASSLEGGGQSRKQFF. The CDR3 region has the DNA TGTGCCAGCAGCTTAGAGGGGGGCGGGCAGTCGAGGAAGCAGTTCTTC.

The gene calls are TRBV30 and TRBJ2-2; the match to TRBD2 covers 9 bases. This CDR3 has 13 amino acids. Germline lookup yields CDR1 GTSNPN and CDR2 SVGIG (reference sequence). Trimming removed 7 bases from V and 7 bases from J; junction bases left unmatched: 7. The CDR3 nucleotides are TGTGCCTACGATAGCGGGAGCAACGGGGAGCTGTTTTTT. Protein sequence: CAYDSGSNGELFF. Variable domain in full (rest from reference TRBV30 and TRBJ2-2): SQTIHQWPATLVQPVGSPLSLECTVEGTSNPNLYWYRQAAGRGLQLLFYSVGIGQISSEVPQNLSASRPQDRQFILSSKKLLLSDSGFYLCAYDSGSNGELFFGEGSRLTVL.

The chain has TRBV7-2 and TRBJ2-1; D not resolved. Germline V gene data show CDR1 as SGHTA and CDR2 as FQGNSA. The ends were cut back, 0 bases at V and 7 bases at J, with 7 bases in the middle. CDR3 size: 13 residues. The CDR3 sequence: CASSLAPANEQFF. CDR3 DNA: TGTGCCAGCAGCTTAGCACCCGCGAATGAGCAGTTCTTC.

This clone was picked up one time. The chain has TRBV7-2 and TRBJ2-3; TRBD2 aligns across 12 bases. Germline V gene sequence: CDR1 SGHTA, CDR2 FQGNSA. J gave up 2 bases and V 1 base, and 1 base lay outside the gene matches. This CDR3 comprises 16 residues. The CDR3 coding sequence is TGTGCCAGCAGCTTAGGACTAGCGGGGGCCACAGATACGCAGTATTTT. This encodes CASSLGLAGATDTQYF.

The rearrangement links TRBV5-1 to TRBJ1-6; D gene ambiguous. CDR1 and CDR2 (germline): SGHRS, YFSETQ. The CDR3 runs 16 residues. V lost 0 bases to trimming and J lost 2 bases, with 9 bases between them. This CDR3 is CASSLGRDPYNSPLHF. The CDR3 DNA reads TGCGCCAGCAGCTTGGGGAGGGATCCCTATAATTCACCCCTCCACTTT.

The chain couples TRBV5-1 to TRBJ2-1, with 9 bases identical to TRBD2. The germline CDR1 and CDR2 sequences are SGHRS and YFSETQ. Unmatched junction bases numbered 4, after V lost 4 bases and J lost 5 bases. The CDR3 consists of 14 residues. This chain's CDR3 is CASSIAGVHNEQFF. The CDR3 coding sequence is TGCGCCAGCAGCATAGCGGGAGTCCACAATGAGCAGTTCTTC. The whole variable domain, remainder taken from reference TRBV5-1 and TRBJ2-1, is KAGVTQTPRYLIKTRGQQVTLSCSPISGHRSVSWYQQTPGQGLQFLFEYFSETQRNKGNFPGRFSGRQFSNSRSEMNVSTLELGDSALYLCASSIAGVHNEQFFGPGTRLTVL.

CDR3: CASSRAGQMNTEAFF. The CDR3 nucleotides are TGTGCCAGCAGTCGGGCCGGACAGATGAACACTGAAGCTTTCTTT. The chain is built from TRBV5-6 and TRBJ1-1; D is perhaps TRBD1 (6 bases). CDR3 length equals 15 residues. V lost 5 bases and J 0 bases, leaving 14 bases between the germline ends. CDR1 is SGHDT and CDR2 is YYEEEE in the germline V gene.

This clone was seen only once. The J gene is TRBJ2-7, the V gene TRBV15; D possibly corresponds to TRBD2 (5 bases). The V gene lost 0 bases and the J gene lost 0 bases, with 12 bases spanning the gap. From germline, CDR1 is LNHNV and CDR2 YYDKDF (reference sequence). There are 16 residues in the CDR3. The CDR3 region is CATSRDLGGSSYEQYF. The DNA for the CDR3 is TGTGCCACCAGCAGAGATTTAGGAGGTAGCTCCTACGAGCAGTACTTC.

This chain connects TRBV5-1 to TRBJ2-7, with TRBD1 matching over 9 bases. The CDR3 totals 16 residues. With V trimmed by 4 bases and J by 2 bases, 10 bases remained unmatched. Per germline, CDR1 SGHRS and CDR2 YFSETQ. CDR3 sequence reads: CASSPRATGGAYEQYF. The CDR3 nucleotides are TGCGCCAGCAGCCCTCGGGCGACAGGGGGGGCCTACGAGCAGTACTTC.

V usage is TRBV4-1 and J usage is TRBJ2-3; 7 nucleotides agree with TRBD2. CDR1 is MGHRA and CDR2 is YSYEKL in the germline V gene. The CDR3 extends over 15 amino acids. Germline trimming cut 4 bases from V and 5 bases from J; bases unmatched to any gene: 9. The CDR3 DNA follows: TGCGCCAGCAGCCTCATGACGGGGGGAGGAGATACGCAGTATTTT. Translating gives CASSLMTGGGDTQYF.